The present T cell receptor (beta chain) was sequenced within a study of CD8 T cells in ankylosing spondylitis. General study results and limits: Made up of under ten highly homologous variants, a TCR beta motif appeared characteristic of ankylosing spondylitis blood. As for the disease-linked clones, they showed a CD8+ phenotype and occurred at relatively low frequencies in peripheral blood.

One entry per CDR3 protein results from TCRdb running MiXCR on the 5' RACE reads. The sample contains approximately 350,000 distinct CDR3 sequences, about 15% of which appear only once. In this sample, this clonotype turned up a few times. Its antigen is as yet unknown. Deletions cut 2 bases from V and 2 bases from J, with 12 bases between. The length of the CDR3 is 15 residues. Germline CDR1 is SGHRS and CDR2 is YFSETQ. The specimen sequenced was blood, either unsorted or a sorted T cell fraction (not recorded which). This sequence joins TRBV5-1 and TRBJ2-3, with D possibly being TRBD1 or TRBD2 (5 bases each). This sequence originates from a male donor with ankylosing spondylitis or in good health (not recorded which). The DNA of the CDR3 is TGCGCCAGCAGCTTACAGGACTCCTACACAGATACGCAGTATTTT. Translated, it gives CASSLQDSYTDTQYF.